This T cell receptor (beta chain) appears in the sequencing data of a study of blood T cell repertoires in COVID-19. Profiled with immunoSEQ multiplex PCR; TCRdb holds only in-frame clones, not every one. Among 150,000 to 200,000 clones listed, less than 85% were seen once. V was pared by 0 bases and J by 4 bases, with 6 bases of the junction left unmatched. The CDR3 spans 16 residues. Germline assignment: CDR1 SGHVS and CDR2 FQNEAQ. The sequencing input was peripheral blood. The clonotype originates from a woman aged 60 to 75 with COVID-19, enrolled during active disease. The J gene is TRBJ1-2, the V gene TRBV7-8, with 9 bases matching TRBD1. In DNA, the CDR3 is TGTGCCAGCAGCTTAGCCCGGGACAGGGCCGGCTATGGCTACACCTTC. This encodes CASSLARDRAGYGYTF.